This TCR beta chain was recovered during a study of blood T cells in healthy people across ages. Whole-study findings and limits: With donor CMV status unknown, expanded clonotype changes were possibly confounded.

With 7 bases removed from V and 10 bases from J, the gap between germline ends came to 17 bases. The CDR3 is 13 amino acids. A second PCR of about 6 to 12 cycles used a sample-barcoded 5' primer and a J-beta primer mix. All samples gave at least 2.5 million CDR3-containing paired-end reads. MiXCR was run by TCRdb on the 5' RACE reads, yielding one entry per CDR3 protein. Among fewer than 2,000,000 distinct CDR3 sequences, about 39% were seen once, and the ten largest hold about 21%. Only a few counts were recorded for this clonotype. The antigen remains undetermined. The specimen was blood. The gene calls are TRBV12-3 or TRBV12-4 and TRBJ2-1; TRBD2 might be the D (6 bases). This sequence was found in a human donor in good health. This CDR3 reads CASNSGGNGEQFF. CDR3 nucleotide sequence: TGTGCCAGCAATTCCGGGGGTAACGGCGAGCAGTTCTTC.